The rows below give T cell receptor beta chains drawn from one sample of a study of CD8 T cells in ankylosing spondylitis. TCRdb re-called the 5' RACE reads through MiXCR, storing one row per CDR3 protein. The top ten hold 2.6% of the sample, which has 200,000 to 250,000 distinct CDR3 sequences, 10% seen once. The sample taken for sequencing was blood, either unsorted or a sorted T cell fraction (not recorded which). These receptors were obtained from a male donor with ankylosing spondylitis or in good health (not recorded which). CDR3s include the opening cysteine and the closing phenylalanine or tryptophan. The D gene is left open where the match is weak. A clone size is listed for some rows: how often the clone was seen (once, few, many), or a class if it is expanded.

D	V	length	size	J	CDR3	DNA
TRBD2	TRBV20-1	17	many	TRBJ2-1	CSARAGTSGLSYNEQFF	TGCAGTGCTAGAGCTGGGACTAGCGGCCTATCCTACAATGAGCAGTTCTTC
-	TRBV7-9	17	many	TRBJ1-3	CASSLPDPTASGNTIYF	TGTGCCAGCAGCTTACCGGACCCGACGGCGTCTGGAAACACCATATATTTT
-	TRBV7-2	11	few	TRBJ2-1	CASSAAIEQFF	TGTGCCAGCAGCGCCGCGATTGAGCAGTTCTTC
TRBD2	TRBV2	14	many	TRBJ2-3	CASSWRGEPDTQYF	TGTGCCAGCAGCTGGCGGGGGGAACCAGATACGCAGTATTTT
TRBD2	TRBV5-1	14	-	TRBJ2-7	CASSLETSGRAMRF	TGCGCCAGCAGCTTGGAAACTAGCGGGAGGGCCATGCGCTTC
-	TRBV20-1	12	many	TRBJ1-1	CSANRVGTEAFF	TGCAGTGCTAACAGGGTTGGTACTGAAGCTTTCTTT
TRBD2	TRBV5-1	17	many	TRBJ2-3	CASSPTTSGGAQDTQYF	TGCGCCAGCAGCCCTACGACTAGCGGGGGGGCCCAAGATACGCAGTATTTT
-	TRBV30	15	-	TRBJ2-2	CAWSVRRARTGELFF	TGTGCCTGGAGTGTACGAAGGGCTCGGACCGGGGAGCTGTTTTTT
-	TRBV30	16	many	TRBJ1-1	CAGNAGADNMNTEAFF	TGTGCCGGTAACGCCGGGGCCGATAATATGAACACTGAAGCTTTCTTT
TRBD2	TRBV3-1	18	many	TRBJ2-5	CASSQDPPGLATAETQYF	TGTGCCAGCAGCCAAGACCCACCGGGACTAGCGACCGCGGAGACCCAGTACTTC
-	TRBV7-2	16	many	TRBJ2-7	CASSFSPSLSSYEQYF	TGTGCCAGCAGCTTTAGTCCCAGCCTTAGCTCCTACGAGCAGTACTTC
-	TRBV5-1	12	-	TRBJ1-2	CASSPEGDGYTF	TGCGCCAGCAGCCCCGAGGGAGATGGCTACACCTTC
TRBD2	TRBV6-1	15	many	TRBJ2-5	CASTRGTRFQETQYF	TGTGCCAGCACTAGGGGGACTAGATTCCAGGAGACCCAGTACTTC
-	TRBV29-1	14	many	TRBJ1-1	CSVGRPGENTEAFF	TGCAGCGTGGGCCGGCCTGGGGAAAACACTGAAGCTTTCTTT
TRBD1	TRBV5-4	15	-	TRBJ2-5	CASSSQQGARETQYF	TGTGCCAGCAGCTCTCAACAGGGGGCGCGGGAGACCCAGTACTTC
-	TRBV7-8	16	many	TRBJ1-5	CASSPLFRAGDQPQHF	TGTGCCAGCAGCCCCCTTTTTCGGGCAGGGGATCAGCCCCAGCATTTT
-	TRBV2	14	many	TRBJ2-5	CASTDGYSQETQYF	TGTGCCAGCACGGACGGCTACTCCCAAGAGACCCAGTACTTC
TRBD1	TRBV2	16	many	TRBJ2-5	CASSEGPGTDQETQYF	TGTGCCAGCAGTGAAGGTCCGGGGACAGACCAAGAGACCCAGTACTTC
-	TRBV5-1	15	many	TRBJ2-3	CASSDEPRAPDTQYF	TGCGCCAGCAGCGACGAACCTCGGGCACCAGATACGCAGTATTTT
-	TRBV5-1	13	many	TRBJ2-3	CASSFTGPDTQYF	TGCGCCAGCAGCTTTACAGGGCCAGATACGCAGTATTTT
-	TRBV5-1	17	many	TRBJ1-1	CASSLVALVGVNTEAFF	TGCGCCAGCAGCTTGGTGGCCTTGGTCGGGGTGAACACTGAAGCTTTCTTT
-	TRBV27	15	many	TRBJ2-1	CASSSDVSSYNEQFF	TGTGCCAGCAGTTCGGACGTGAGCTCCTACAATGAGCAGTTCTTC
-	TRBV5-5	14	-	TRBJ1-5	CASSLGNGNQPQHF	TGTGCCAGCAGCTTGGGAAACGGTAATCAGCCCCAGCATTTT
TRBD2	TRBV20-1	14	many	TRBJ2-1	CSARGTSGANEQFF	TGCAGTGCTAGAGGGACTAGCGGGGCAAATGAGCAGTTCTTC
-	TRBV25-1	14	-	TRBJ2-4	CASSEGQSRDIQYF	TGTGCCAGCAGTGAAGGACAGAGCCGAGACATTCAGTACTTC
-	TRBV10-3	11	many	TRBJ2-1	CAISESYEQFF	TGTGCCATCAGTGAGTCTTATGAGCAGTTCTTC
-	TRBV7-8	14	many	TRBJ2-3	CASFPIRGSDTQYF	TGTGCCAGCTTTCCTATACGGGGGTCAGATACGCAGTATTTT
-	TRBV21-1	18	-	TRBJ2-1	CASTAWTSGSGAYNEQFF	TGTGCCAGCACAGCATGGACTAGTGGGAGCGGCGCCTACAATGAGCAGTTCTTC
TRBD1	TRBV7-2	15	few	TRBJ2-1	CASSFGQGAYNEQFF	TGTGCCAGCAGCTTCGGACAGGGGGCCTACAATGAGCAGTTCTTC
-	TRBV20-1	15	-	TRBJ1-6	CIATQGSGYNSPLHF	TGCATTGCAACCCAGGGGTCAGGGTATAATTCACCCCTCCACTTT
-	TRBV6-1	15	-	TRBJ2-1	CASSLMEGAFNEQFF	TGTGCCAGCTCCCTCATGGAGGGGGCTTTTAATGAGCAGTTCTTC
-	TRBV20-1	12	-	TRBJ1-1	CSALSSNTEAFF	TGCAGTGCATTGAGCTCGAACACTGAAGCTTTCTTT
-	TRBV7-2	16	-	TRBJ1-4	CASSFAGASTNEKLFF	TGTGCCAGCAGCTTTGCCGGAGCCTCAACTAATGAAAAACTGTTTTTT
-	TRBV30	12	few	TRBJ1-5	CAWSASGQPQHF	TGTGCCTGGAGTGCCAGCGGCCAGCCCCAGCATTTT
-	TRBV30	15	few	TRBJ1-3	CAWSRLGASGNTIYF	TGTGCCTGGAGTCGGTTAGGAGCCTCTGGAAACACCATATATTTT
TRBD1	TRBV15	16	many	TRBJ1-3	CATSRGTGYSGNTIYF	TGTGCCACCAGCAGAGGGACAGGATACTCTGGAAACACCATATATTTT
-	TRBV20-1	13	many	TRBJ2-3	CSAHPGGTDTQYF	TGCAGTGCCCATCCAGGGGGGACAGATACGCAGTATTTT
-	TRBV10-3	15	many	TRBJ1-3	CAIRSDRGAGNTIYF	TGTGCCATCAGGTCAGATCGAGGCGCTGGAAACACCATATATTTT
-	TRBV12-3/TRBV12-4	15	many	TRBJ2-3	CASSLPLGRTDTQYF	TGTGCCAGCAGCCTCCCGTTGGGTCGCACAGATACGCAGTATTTT
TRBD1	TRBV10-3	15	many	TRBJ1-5	CAISEGTEFNQPQHF	TGTGCCATCAGTGAGGGGACAGAGTTCAATCAGCCCCAGCATTTT
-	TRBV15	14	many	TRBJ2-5	CATSSAGSQETQYF	TGTGCCACCAGCAGCGCAGGGAGTCAAGAGACCCAGTACTTC
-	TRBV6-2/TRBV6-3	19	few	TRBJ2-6	CASSGLDTASFWGANVLTF	TGTGCCAGCAGTGGGCTTGACACAGCATCGTTCTGGGGGGCCAACGTCCTGACTTTC
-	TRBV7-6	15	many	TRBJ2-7	CASSRTGTWDYEQYF	TGTGCCAGCAGCCGGACCGGGACATGGGACTACGAGCAGTACTTC
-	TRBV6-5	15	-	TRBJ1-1	CASSYLTRQGTEAFF	TGTGCCAGCAGTTACCTAACGCGCCAGGGCACTGAAGCTTTCTTT
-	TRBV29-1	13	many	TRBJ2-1	CSVVPFLYNEQFF	TGCAGCGTTGTACCCTTCCTTTACAATGAGCAGTTCTTC
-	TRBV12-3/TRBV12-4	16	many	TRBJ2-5	CASSPPGWSGRETQYF	TGTGCCAGCAGCCCCCCAGGGTGGTCCGGGAGAGAGACCCAGTACTTC
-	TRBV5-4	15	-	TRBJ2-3	CASISGLSGTDTQYF	TGTGCCAGCATATCGGGACTTTCGGGGACAGATACGCAGTATTTT
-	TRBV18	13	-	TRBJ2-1	CASSPGRDSEQFF	TGTGCCAGCTCACCGGGGCGGGACAGTGAGCAGTTCTTC
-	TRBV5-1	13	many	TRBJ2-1	CASSTEGFNEQFF	TGCGCCAGCAGCACCGAGGGATTCAATGAGCAGTTCTTC
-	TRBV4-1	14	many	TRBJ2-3	CASSLAGSTDTQYF	TGCGCCAGCAGCTTGGCAGGAAGCACAGATACGCAGTATTTT
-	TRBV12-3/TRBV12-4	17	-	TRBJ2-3	CASSLMEGSLGTDTQYF	TGTGCCAGCAGTTTAATGGAGGGGAGCCTTGGCACAGATACGCAGTATTTT
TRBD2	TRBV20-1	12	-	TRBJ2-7	CSAQKREWEQYF	TGCAGTGCCCAGAAGCGGGAGTGGGAGCAGTACTTC